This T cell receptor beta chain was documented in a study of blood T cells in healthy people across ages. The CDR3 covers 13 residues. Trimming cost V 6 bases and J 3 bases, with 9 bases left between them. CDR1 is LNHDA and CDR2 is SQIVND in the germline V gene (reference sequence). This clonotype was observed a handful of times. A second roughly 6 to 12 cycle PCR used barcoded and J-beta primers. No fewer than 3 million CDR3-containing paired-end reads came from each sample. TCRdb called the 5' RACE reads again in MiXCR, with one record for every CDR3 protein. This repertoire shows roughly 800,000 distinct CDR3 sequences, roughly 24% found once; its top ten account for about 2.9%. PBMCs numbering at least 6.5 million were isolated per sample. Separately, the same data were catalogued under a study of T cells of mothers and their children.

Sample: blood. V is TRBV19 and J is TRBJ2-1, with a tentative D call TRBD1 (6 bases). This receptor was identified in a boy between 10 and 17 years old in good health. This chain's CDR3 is CASRRDNYNEQFF. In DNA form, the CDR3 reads TGTGCCAGTAGACGGGACAACTACAATGAGCAGTTCTTC. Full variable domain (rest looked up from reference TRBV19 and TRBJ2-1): DGGITQSPKYLFRKEGQNVTLSCEQNLNHDAMYWYRQDPGQGLRLIYYSQIVNDFQKGDIAEGYSVSREKKESFPLTVTSAQKNPTAFYLCASRRDNYNEQFFGPGTRLTVL.